This T cell receptor beta chain emerged from a study of beta chain features in type 1 diabetes listed by TCRdb under 2018. Background on the whole study: Mean age, gender distribution, total cell number and subset yield did not differ between patients and healthy donors. Across all samples, some 99 million sorted cells were examined, and cell number per subset correlated strongly with RNA yield. The study compared TCRB repertoires of sorted circulating CD4+ T cell subsets between recently diagnosed type 1 diabetes patients and matched healthy donors. Regulatory and stem cell-like memory subsets were isolated from only 8 patients and roughly eight healthy donors, whereas naive and central memory subsets came from all 30 or so donors.

The CDR3 has 14 amino acids, counting the end cysteine and phenylalanine. Only the CDR3 portion is preserved as DNA: 42 bases, with reading frame beginning at the first base. V sheds 0 bases and J sheds 7 bases, leaving 12 bases between their ends. CDR1 and CDR2 are drawn from the germline V gene: SGHAT, FQNNGV. A single peripheral blood draw of about 116 mL on average was collected from each donor into heparinised tubes. Naive, central memory, regulatory and stem cell-like memory CD4+ T cells were sorted on a BD FACSAria II using a panel including CD45RO, CCR7, CD25, CD127, CD95 and CD27. Purity was above 95% for every sorted population. Right away, PBMCs were isolated by Lymphoprep density gradient centrifugation and were stained directly, with no culture step. To minimize batch effects, samples were stained and sorted in pairs, one healthy donor with one patient per experiment. The entire isolated RNA was reverse transcribed using the High Capacity cDNA Reverse Transcription Kit, and thus expressed TCRB transcripts were sequenced. Deep immunoSEQ sequencing was performed on naive, central memory and regulatory T cell samples, with an average of approximately 4 million total reads per sample. Sorted cells were lysed in RLT buffer, and RNA was extracted using DNase-treated RNeasy Micro or Mini kits according to cell number. Each cell subset was processed on its own to prevent cross-contamination, while patient and healthy donor samples were processed together. The immunoSEQ multiplex PCR was used to amplify TCRB sequences from cDNA, generating 87-bp fragments that spanned the CDR3 region. Sequencing of the amplicons was performed on the Illumina HiSeq platform. The authors' analysis ran thus. PCR bias was corrected computationally using synthetic template baselines, and reads within Hamming distance 2 were collapsed, with unmergeable singletons discarded. Reads were aligned to IMGT to assign V, D and J genes, CDR3 length, and insertions or deletions at six rearrangement sites. Within each subset, clonotype counts were normalized to sorted cell number, and only after that were true diversity and Gini coefficients computed with the tcR R package. Repertoire sharing was quantified using the overlap coefficient calculated on TCRB nucleotide sequences. As a proxy for the pre-selection repertoire, out-of-frame TCRB sequences from naive cells were analyzed. TCRdb carries this immuneACCESS record with in-frame sequences only. Its versions omit some clonotypes, under half of them owing to an unresolved V gene in the studies checked, with the rest unexplained. From that table come the V and J calls and clone size; the DNA was used to work out D and trimming. This sample comprises 200,000 to 250,000 clones, about a sixth of them detected only once. The leading ten clones occupy roughly 0.08% of the sample.

Paper-wide results and their limitations: In all four CD4+ subsets, TCRB CDR3 length was moderately but significantly shorter in type 1 diabetes patients. Sequencing cDNA rather than genomic DNA could over-represent highly expressing activated cells, although activation and CD3 levels did not differ between groups. Only small numbers of individuals were included in the HLA sub-analyses, which left unresolved whether HLA type had any influence on TCRB rearrangement. Fewer insertions and more nucleotide deletions at VDJ recombination sites were observed in patients with type 1 diabetes, implying thymic rearrangement abnormalities. Naive, central memory and regulatory TCRB repertoires appeared more similar among patients than among healthy donors. PCR may preferentially amplify shorter templates, but because patient and control samples were amplified and corrected together, any resulting skew would affect both groups equally.

Concerning this clone itself: What antigen it recognizes has not been identified. No quality values exist for individual bases; no much larger clone is one base distant.

Sequenced input: naive CD4+ T cells from blood. Interpreted using the paper, the cell subset or site label stands for: true naive CD4+ T cells. The chain couples TRBV11-2 to TRBJ2-5; D gene: possibly TRBD2, on 6 matching bases. The receptor comes from a man younger than 45 with type 1 diabetes. The nucleotide sequence reads TGTGCCAGCAGCTTAGAGGTCGGGGGAAGGACCCAGTACTTC. This sequence encodes CASSLEVGGRTQYF.